A single sample is the source of the 9 T cell receptor beta chains below, sequenced in a study of CD8 T cells in ankylosing spondylitis. TCRdb itself ran the 5' RACE reads through MiXCR, one entry per CDR3 protein. This table has 250,000 to 350,000 distinct CDR3 sequences, around 20% appearing once. What was sequenced was blood, either unsorted or a sorted T cell fraction (not recorded which). The receptors here all came from a male donor with ankylosing spondylitis or in good health (not recorded which).

The rearrangement links TRBV5-1 to TRBJ2-3, with 9 bases aligning to TRBD1. CDR3 length equals 13 residues. The V and J ends lost 3 bases and 6 bases, in that order; junction bases with no gene match: 2. Per the germline V gene, CDR1 is SGHRS and CDR2 is YFSETQ. The CDR3 coding sequence is TGCGCCAGCAGCTACAGGGGGCCGGATACGCAGTATTTT. This translates into CASSYRGPDTQYF.

This clonotype was seen a few times. This rearrangement joins TRBV27 to TRBJ1-6; TRBD1 is a possible D gene (5 bases). V lost 2 bases and J 7 bases, leaving 18 bases between the germline ends. CDR3 size: 17 residues. Germline V gives CDR1 MNHEY, CDR2 SMNVEV (reference sequence). CDR3 in amino acids: CASSLLLGRGSNSPLHF. The CDR3 region has the DNA TGTGCCAGCAGTTTACTTCTTGGTCGGGGGAGCAATTCACCCCTCCACTTT.

V is TRBV7-2 and J is TRBJ2-5, with TRBD1 as a possible D gene (6 bases). The V gene's germline CDR1 is SGHTA and CDR2 FQGNSA. The CDR3 has 15 residues. Trimming cost V 1 base and J 2 bases, with 11 bases left between them. This CDR3 is CASSLGRTVQETQYF. For the CDR3, the DNA is TGTGCCAGCAGCTTAGGGAGGACAGTACAAGAGACCCAGTACTTC.

The chain employs TRBV12-3 or TRBV12-4 and TRBJ1-6; D gene uncertain. Between the trimmed V and J ends, which lost 7 bases and 7 bases, there was a span of 8 bases. CDR3 length: 12 residues. For the CDR3, the DNA is TGTGCCAGCAACCGCGGAAATTCACCCCTCCACTTT. Its protein product is CASNRGNSPLHF.

The chain links TRBV10-3 to TRBJ2-1; D remains ambiguous. V lost 0 bases and J 6 bases, leaving 3 bases between the germline ends. Germline V gene lookup returns CDR1 ENHRY and CDR2 SYGVKD. The CDR3 length is 12 residues. In DNA form, the CDR3 reads TGTGCCATCAGTGAGTCTGGCAATGAGCAGTTCTTC. Encoded protein: CAISESGNEQFF.

This clonotype was seen at least ten times. The chain is built from TRBV12-3 or TRBV12-4 and TRBJ2-2, with D uncertain. The CDR3 runs 15 residues. Trimming pared 2 bases from V and 0 bases from J, leaving 7 bases between. CDR3 sequence reads: CASSLYSPNTGELFF. For the CDR3, the DNA is TGTGCCAGCAGTTTATACAGTCCGAACACCGGGGAGCTGTTTTTT.

The chain has TRBV20-1 and TRBJ2-3, with 8 bases fitting TRBD1. The CDR3 is 16 residues long. From germline, CDR1 is DFQATT and CDR2 SNEGSKA (reference sequence). After removal of 3 bases from V and 1 base from J, the junction contained 9 bases not matched to a gene. CDR3 coding DNA: TGCAGTGCTAGCCCGCCGGACAGGGACGGCACAGATACGCAGTATTTT. Translated, it gives CSASPPDRDGTDTQYF.

In this sample, this clonotype turned up a few times. The J gene is TRBJ2-5, the V gene TRBV24-1; 8 positions match TRBD1. V lost 6 bases to trimming and J lost 1 base; unmatched junction nucleotides: 0. This CDR3 spans 13 amino acids. Germline assignment: CDR1 KGHDR and CDR2 SFDVKD. CDR3 bases: TGTGCCACCAGTACAGGGGGCCAAGAGACCCAGTACTTC. This gives the protein CATSTGGQETQYF.

This clonotype has more than one count but fewer than ten. The rearrangement uses TRBV6-1 and TRBJ2-7; a weak D match, TRBD1 (6 bases). Germline V lookup: CDR1 MNHNS, CDR2 SASEGT. The CDR3 length is 14 residues. With 6 bases removed from V and 4 bases from J, the gap between germline ends came to 16 bases. The CDR3 DNA reads as TGTGCCAGCAGCCAATCCGCAGGGGTATACGAGCAGTACGTC. Protein product: CASSQSAGVYEQYV.